Below, 25 T cell receptor beta chains from the same sample are listed, as sequenced in a study of blood T cell repertoires in COVID-19. TCRdb's copy holds only in-frame clones and misses some; the assay was immunoSEQ multiplex PCR. The data contain 50,000 to 60,000 clones, roughly four fifths of them seen just once; the ten biggest clones take up about 6.2%. Specimen: peripheral blood. These receptors were taken from a human donor in a cohort sampled during active or convalescent COVID-19.

This clone was picked up a small number of times. V usage is TRBV6-5 and J usage is TRBJ2-1, with a possible D match to TRBD1 (6 bases). Trimming took 2 bases from V and 6 from J, leaving 14 bases between them. This CDR3 spans 15 amino acids. Germline CDR1 and CDR2: MNHEY and SVGAGI. This CDR3 is CASSYGTKHFNEQFF. The DNA for the CDR3 is TGTGCCAGCAGTTACGGGACAAAACATTTCAATGAGCAGTTCTTC.

V is TRBV19 and J is TRBJ2-7; the D gene is possibly TRBD2 (5 bases). CDR1 and CDR2 from the germline V gene are LNHDA and SQIVND (reference sequence). The CDR3 loop spans 13 amino acids. Trimming took 1 base from V and 3 from J, leaving 7 bases between them. This chain's CDR3 is CASSIGEGYEQYF. DNA for the CDR3: TGTGCCAGTAGTATAGGAGAGGGCTACGAGCAGTACTTC.

This clone was picked up a small number of times. The chain is built from TRBV5-1 and TRBJ2-2; TRBD1 agrees at 11 bases. The length of the CDR3 is 16 residues. J gave up 4 bases and V 5 bases, and 7 bases lay outside the gene matches. In germline, CDR1 is SGHRS, CDR2 YFSETQ. The CDR3 sequence is CASRPPGQGATGELFF. The DNA for the CDR3 is TGCGCCAGCAGACCCCCTGGACAGGGGGCCACCGGGGAGCTGTTTTTT.

This clone has a handful of counts. The chain is built from TRBV9 and TRBJ2-7, with D perhaps matching TRBD1 (5 bases). Trimming took 4 bases from V and 5 from J, leaving 19 bases between them. Looked up from germline, CDR1 is SGDLS and CDR2 is YYNGEE. The CDR3 is made up of 15 amino acids. CDR3 region: CASSTGQGRSHEQYF. The DNA for the CDR3 is TGTGCCAGCAGCACAGGTCAGGGTAGGTCTCACGAGCAGTACTTC.

This clone came up a few times. This chain links TRBV30 with TRBJ2-7; weak D call: TRBD1 (5 bases). Per germline, CDR1 GTSNPN and CDR2 SVGIG (reference sequence). Deletions cut 2 bases from V and 7 bases from J, with 18 bases between. The CDR3 has 14 residues. CDR3 loop: CAWSPGSQYGEQYF. CDR3 nucleotides: TGTGCCTGGAGTCCAGGGTCCCAGTACGGGGAGCAGTACTTC. Full variable domain (outside the CDR3, taken from reference TRBV30 and TRBJ2-7): SQTIHQWPATLVQPVGSPLSLECTVEGTSNPNLYWYRQAAGRGLQLLFYSVGIGQISSEVPQNLSASRPQDRQFILSSKKLLLSDSGFYLCAWSPGSQYGEQYFGPGTRLTVT.

The gene calls are TRBV7-9 and TRBJ1-5; the D gene is possibly TRBD1 (5 bases). The V and J ends lost 3 bases and 3 bases respectively, with 9 bases between them. The V gene's germline CDR1 is SEHNR and CDR2 FQNEAQ (reference sequence). This CDR3 spans 14 amino acids. This CDR3 is CASSFAGSNQPQHF. CDR3 sequence (DNA): TGTGCCAGCAGCTTCGCAGGGTCCAATCAGCCCCAGCATTTT.

This clone was seen more than once but under ten times. The chain carries TRBV9 and TRBJ2-2; maybe TRBD1 (5 bases). Germline-derived CDR1 and CDR2 are SGDLS and YYNGEE. The CDR3 runs 15 residues. Trimming cost V 1 base and J 4 bases, with 11 bases left between them. This chain's CDR3 is CASSVQGSSTGELFF. CDR3 DNA: TGTGCCAGCAGCGTACAGGGTTCGAGCACCGGGGAGCTGTTTTTT. Supplemented by reference TRBV9 and TRBJ2-2, the full variable domain reads DSGVTQTPKHLITATGQRVTLRCSPRSGDLSVYWYQQSLDQGLQFLIQYYNGEERAKGNILERFSAQQFPDLHSELNLSSLELGDSALYFCASSVQGSSTGELFFGEGSRLTVL.

The chain uses TRBV29-1 and TRBJ1-2; D is unclear. This CDR3 comprises 11 residues. Germline-derived CDR1 and CDR2 are SQVTM and ANQGSEA. V lost 0 bases, J lost 8 bases, and 7 bases lay in between. DNA of the CDR3: TGCAGCGTTGAAGACAGGCACGGCTACACCTTC. Protein sequence: CSVEDRHGYTF.

The chain recombines TRBV15 with TRBJ2-7; no reliable D call. The CDR3 has 12 residues. The V end lost 3 bases, the J end lost 5 bases, and 8 bases lay between the germline ends. Germline CDR1 is LNHNV and CDR2 is YYDKDF (reference sequence). CDR3 coding DNA: TGTGCCACCAGCAGGAAAGGAGACGAGCAGTACTTC. Translation gives CATSRKGDEQYF.

Written as DNA, the CDR3 is TGTGCCTGGAGAAGGGGAAGCAATCAGCCCCAGCATTTT. Its translation is CAWRRGSNQPQHF. V usage is TRBV30 and J usage is TRBJ1-5; maybe TRBD1 (5 bases). The CDR3 spans 13 residues. The germline V gene has CDR1 GTSNPN and CDR2 SVGIG (reference sequence). V was clipped by 3 bases and J by 1 base, with 7 bases between them.

The V and J genes are TRBV19 and TRBJ2-7; maybe TRBD2 (5 bases). Germline V lookup: CDR1 LNHDA, CDR2 SQIVND (reference sequence). CDR3 length: 15 amino acids. V lost 6 bases, J lost 4 bases, and 19 bases lay in between. The CDR3 DNA reads TGTGCCAGTAGAATCGCCCCCGCCAGCGGTTACGAGCAGTACTTC. Its translation: CASRIAPASGYEQYF. Together with reference TRBV19 and TRBJ2-7, the CDR3 gives the full variable domain: DGGITQSPKYLFRKEGQNVTLSCEQNLNHDAMYWYRQDPGQGLRLIYYSQIVNDFQKGDIAEGYSVSREKKESFPLTVTSAQKNPTAFYLCASRIAPASGYEQYFGPGTRLTVT.

V is TRBV19 and J is TRBJ2-7; D gene uncertain. The CDR3 sequence is 12 residues long. The V gene lost 4 bases and the J gene lost 2 bases, with 6 bases spanning the gap. Germline CDR1 and CDR2: LNHDA and SQIVND (reference sequence). In DNA form, the CDR3 reads TGTGCCAGTAGTACACAAACCTACGAGCAGTACTTC. Translating it yields CASSTQTYEQYF.

CDR3 in amino acids: CASIWRAQETQYF. CDR3 nucleotides: TGTGCCAGCATATGGAGGGCACAAGAGACCCAGTACTTC. V gene TRBV6-6 combines with J gene TRBJ2-5, with D perhaps TRBD2 (6 bases). CDR1 is MNHNY, CDR2 SVGAGI, per germline (reference sequence). The V gene lost 7 bases and the J gene lost 2 bases, with 11 bases spanning the gap. The CDR3 sequence is 13 residues long.

This clone has only one observation. The chain has TRBV5-4 and TRBJ1-2, with TRBD1 matching 7 bases. Germline CDR1 and CDR2: SGHNT and YYREEE (reference sequence). Germline trimming cut 5 bases from V and 4 bases from J; bases unmatched to any gene: 8. This CDR3 contains 14 residues. The CDR3 coding sequence is TGTGCCAGCAGGTTCTACAGGGGTGGCTATGGCTACACCTTC. It is translated as CASRFYRGGYGYTF.

V and J are TRBV7-2 and TRBJ1-2, with D possibly being TRBD1 (6 bases). In germline, CDR1 is SGHTA, CDR2 FQGNSA. This CDR3 region has 15 residues. V gave up 2 bases and J gave up 2 bases, with 12 bases separating them. CDR3: CASSLSQRGNYGYTF. CDR3 nucleotide sequence: TGTGCCAGCAGCTTAAGCCAAAGGGGGAACTATGGCTACACCTTC.

This clone appeared a few times. This chain uses TRBV19 with TRBJ1-2; TRBD1 aligns across 10 bases. Trimming took 7 bases from V and 7 from J; bases not matched to a gene: 12. This CDR3 spans 15 amino acids. Per germline, CDR1 LNHDA and CDR2 SQIVND (reference sequence). CDR3 in DNA: TGTGCCAGTACCCTACAATCCGGGACAGGGGCTGGCTACACCTTC. Amino acids: CASTLQSGTGAGYTF.

This clone was counted between two and nine times. This same CDR3 is encoded by further DNA sequences in the sample. The V and J genes are TRBV27 and TRBJ2-3, with unresolved D. Germline CDR1 reads MNHEY; CDR2 reads SMNVEV (reference sequence). There are 12 residues in the CDR3. Trimming pared 4 bases from V and 2 bases from J, leaving 4 bases between. This CDR3 reads CASSSFTDTQYF. As DNA, the CDR3 is TGTGCCAGCAGTTCCTTCACAGATACGCAGTATTTT.

This clone has a single count. The chain has TRBV9 and TRBJ2-1; TRBD2 aligns across 7 bases. The CDR3 has 15 amino acids. Looked up from germline, CDR1 is SGDLS and CDR2 is YYNGEE. V lost 0 bases, J lost 2 bases, and 2 bases stayed unmatched. CDR3 in amino acids: CASSVGGLPYNEQFF. The CDR3 DNA sequence: TGTGCCAGCAGCGTAGGGGGACTACCCTACAATGAGCAGTTCTTC.

In its sample, this clone was seen once. This chain links TRBV7-2 with TRBJ2-1; the match to TRBD2 covers 9 bases. Germline assignment: CDR1 SGHTA and CDR2 FQGNSA. Unmatched junction bases numbered 12, after V lost 5 bases and J lost 4 bases. The CDR3 has 17 residues. CDR3 DNA sequence: TGTGCCAGCAGCCGGGGCGGGGGGGCCTCTTCTTACAATGAGCAGTTCTTC. Translation: CASSRGGGASSYNEQFF.

The CDR3 coding sequence is TGCGCCAGCAGTGTTGGCCACGAGCAGTACTTC. This gives the protein CASSVGHEQYF. The chain recombines TRBV10-2 with TRBJ2-7; D not resolved. V lost 4 bases, J lost 5 bases, and 6 bases lay in between. CDR1 is WSHSY, CDR2 SAAADI, per germline. The CDR3 spans 11 residues.

The table lists this clone with a count of one. The rearrangement uses TRBV9 and TRBJ1-2; TRBD1 matches 8 bases. The germline V gene encodes CDR1 SGDLS and CDR2 YYNGEE. The CDR3 spans 15 residues. Germline trimming cut 3 bases from V and 2 bases from J; bases unmatched to any gene: 6. The CDR3 here is CASSALDRVNYGYTF. CDR3 bases: TGTGCCAGCAGCGCCCTGGACAGGGTAAACTATGGCTACACCTTC.

This clone was observed once. This rearrangement joins TRBV6-2 or TRBV6-3 to TRBJ2-2; 7 nucleotides align to TRBD2. V lost 0 bases, J lost 2 bases, and 6 bases stayed unmatched. This CDR3 is 17 amino acids long. Germline V gives CDR1 MNHEY, CDR2 SVGEGT. In DNA form, the CDR3 reads TGTGCCAGCAGTTACTCGTCGGGGGGACCCAACACCGGGGAGCTGTTTTTT. This sequence encodes CASSYSSGGPNTGELFF.

The chain's CDR3 is CASSLETGNTGELFF. The CDR3 bases are TGCGCCAGCAGCTTGGAGACAGGGAACACCGGGGAGCTGTTTTTT. This rearrangement joins TRBV5-1 to TRBJ2-2, with TRBD1 as a possible D gene (6 bases). Trimming removed 0 bases at V and 1 base at J, with 7 bases between. The CDR3 length is 15 residues. The V gene's germline CDR1 is SGHRS and CDR2 YFSETQ.

The chain joins TRBV9 to TRBJ2-7, with a possible D match to TRBD1 (5 bases). Per germline, CDR1 SGDLS and CDR2 YYNGEE. The CDR3 loop spans 14 amino acids. The V gene lost 0 bases and the J gene lost 6 bases, with 13 bases spanning the gap. CDR3 loop: CASSVDLKGAEQYF. The CDR3 DNA is TGTGCCAGCAGCGTAGACCTTAAAGGGGCCGAGCAGTACTTC.

This clone was seen just once. This chain uses TRBV24-1 with TRBJ2-1, with 11 positions matching TRBD2. CDR1 and CDR2 from the germline V gene are KGHDR and SFDVKD. Germline trimming cut 6 bases from V and 7 bases from J; bases unmatched to any gene: 4. This CDR3 comprises 14 residues. The CDR3 here is CATSLAGGPNEQFF. The CDR3 DNA follows: TGTGCCACCAGTTTAGCGGGGGGGCCTAATGAGCAGTTCTTC.